This T cell receptor beta chain was retrieved from a study of beta chain features in type 1 diabetes. Study-level background: Examination of sorted cells across all samples involved around 99 million cells. Findings and caveats of the study: Across all four CD4+ subsets, people with type 1 diabetes showed modestly shorter TCRB CDR3s.

With V trimmed by 5 bases and J by 2 bases, 6 bases remained unmatched. Germline assignment: CDR1 SGHTA and CDR2 FQGTGA. The CDR3 extends over 16 amino acids. Once sorted, every population was more than 95% pure. This clone has more than one count but fewer than ten. The antigen is undetermined. Reverse transcribing all isolated RNA meant expressed TCRB transcripts were sequenced. Roughly 3.6 million reads were obtained on average from naive, central memory and regulatory T cell samples. Clones were read by immunoSEQ multiplex PCR, and TCRdb kept only the in-frame ones, dropping some. The sample consists of 630,000 or so clones, over 13% of them appearing once.

The clonotype originates from a man between 18 and 35 years old with type 1 diabetes. The rearrangement links TRBV7-3 to TRBJ2-6, with 7 bases fitting TRBD2. Material: naive CD4+ T cells from blood. The CDR3 sequence is CASSPPRGTGANVLTF. The CDR3 DNA reads as TGTGCCAGCAGCCCCCCGCGGGGGACTGGGGCCAACGTCCTGACTTTC.